This TCR beta chain is drawn from a study of cytomegalovirus exposure and HLA in healthy donors. Sequencing used immunoSEQ multiplex PCR; TCRdb keeps in-frame clones, though not all of them. The profile shows roughly 100,000 clones, about 95% of them singletons. The source material was PBMCs. This TCR derives from a woman aged 18-29 years in good health and CMV-seronegative.

The CDR3 DNA is TGTGCCAGCAGCCCGACTGGACAGGGGGCAATCACAGATACGCAGTATTTT. Translating gives CASSPTGQGAITDTQYF. The chain employs TRBV7-9 and TRBJ2-3; 11 bases fit TRBD1. The CDR3 runs 17 residues. Germline V CDR1 and CDR2: SEHNR, FQNEAQ (reference sequence). Germline trimming cut 5 bases from V and 2 bases from J; bases unmatched to any gene: 9.